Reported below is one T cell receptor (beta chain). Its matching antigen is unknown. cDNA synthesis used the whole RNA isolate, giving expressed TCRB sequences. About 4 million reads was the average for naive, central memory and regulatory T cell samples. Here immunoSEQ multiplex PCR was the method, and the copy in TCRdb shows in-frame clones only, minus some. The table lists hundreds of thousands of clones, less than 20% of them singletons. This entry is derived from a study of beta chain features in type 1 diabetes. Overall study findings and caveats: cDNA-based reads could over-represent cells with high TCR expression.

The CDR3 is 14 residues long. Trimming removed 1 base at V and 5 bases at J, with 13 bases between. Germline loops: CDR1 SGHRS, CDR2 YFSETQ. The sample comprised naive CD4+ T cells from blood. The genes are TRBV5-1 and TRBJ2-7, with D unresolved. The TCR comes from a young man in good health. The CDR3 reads CASSLLGIPNEQYF. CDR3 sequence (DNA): TGCGCCAGCAGCTTGCTGGGGATTCCTAACGAGCAGTACTTC.